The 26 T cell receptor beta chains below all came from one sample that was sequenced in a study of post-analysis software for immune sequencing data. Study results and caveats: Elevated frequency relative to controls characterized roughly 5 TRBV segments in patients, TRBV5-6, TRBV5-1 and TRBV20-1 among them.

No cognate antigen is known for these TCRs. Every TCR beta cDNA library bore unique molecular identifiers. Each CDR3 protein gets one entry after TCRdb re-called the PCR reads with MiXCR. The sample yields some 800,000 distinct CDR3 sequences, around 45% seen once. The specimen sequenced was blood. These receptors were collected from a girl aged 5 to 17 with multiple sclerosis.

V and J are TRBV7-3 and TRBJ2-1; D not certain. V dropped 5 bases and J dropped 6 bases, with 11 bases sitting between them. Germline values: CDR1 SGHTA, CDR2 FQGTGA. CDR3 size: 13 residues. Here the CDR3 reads CASSPSATNEQFF. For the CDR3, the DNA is TGTGCCAGCAGCCCTTCAGCGACCAATGAGCAGTTCTTC.

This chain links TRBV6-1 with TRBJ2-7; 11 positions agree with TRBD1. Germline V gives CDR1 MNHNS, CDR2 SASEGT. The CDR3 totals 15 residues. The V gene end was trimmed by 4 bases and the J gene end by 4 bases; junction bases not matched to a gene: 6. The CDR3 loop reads CASSGWTGGGYEQYF. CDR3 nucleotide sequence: TGTGCCAGCAGTGGGTGGACAGGGGGCGGATACGAGCAGTACTTC.

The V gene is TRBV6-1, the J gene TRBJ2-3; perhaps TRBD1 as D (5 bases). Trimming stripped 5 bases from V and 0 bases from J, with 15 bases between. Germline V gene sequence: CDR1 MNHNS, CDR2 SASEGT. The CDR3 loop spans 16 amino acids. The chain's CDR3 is CASSPKSAGSTDTQYF. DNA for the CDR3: TGTGCCAGCAGTCCGAAATCGGCAGGGAGCACAGATACGCAGTATTTT.

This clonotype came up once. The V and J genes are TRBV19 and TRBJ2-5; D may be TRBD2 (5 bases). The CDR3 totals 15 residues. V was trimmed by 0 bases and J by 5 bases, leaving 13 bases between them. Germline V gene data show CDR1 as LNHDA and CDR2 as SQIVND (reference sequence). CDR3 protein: CASSIDLSGGETQYF. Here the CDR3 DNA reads TGTGCCAGTAGTATAGATCTGAGCGGTGGGGAGACCCAGTACTTC.

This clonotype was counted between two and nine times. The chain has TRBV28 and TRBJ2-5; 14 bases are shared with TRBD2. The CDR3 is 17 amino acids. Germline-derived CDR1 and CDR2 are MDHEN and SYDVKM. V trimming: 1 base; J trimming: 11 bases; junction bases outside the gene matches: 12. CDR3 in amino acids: CASSLFALGLAGVEQYF. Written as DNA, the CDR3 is TGTGCCAGCAGTTTATTTGCTTTGGGACTAGCGGGAGTAGAGCAGTACTTC.

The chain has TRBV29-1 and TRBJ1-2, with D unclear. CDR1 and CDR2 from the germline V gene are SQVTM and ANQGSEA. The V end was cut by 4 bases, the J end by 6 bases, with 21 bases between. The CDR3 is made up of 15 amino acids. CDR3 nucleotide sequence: TGCAGCGTTGTATCCGCGGACCTTTCCCCTCATGGCTACACCTTC. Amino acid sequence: CSVVSADLSPHGYTF.

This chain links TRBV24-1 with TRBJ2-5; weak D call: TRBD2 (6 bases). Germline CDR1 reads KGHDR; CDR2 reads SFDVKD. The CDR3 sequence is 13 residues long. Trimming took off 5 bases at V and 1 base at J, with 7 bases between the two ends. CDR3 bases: TGTGCCACCAGTGGGAGGGTCCAAGAGACCCAGTACTTC. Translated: CATSGRVQETQYF.

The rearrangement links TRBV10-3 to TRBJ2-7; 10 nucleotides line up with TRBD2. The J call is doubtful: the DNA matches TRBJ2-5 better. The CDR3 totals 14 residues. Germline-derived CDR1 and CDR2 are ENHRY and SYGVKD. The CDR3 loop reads CAITEREGRETQYF. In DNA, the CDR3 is TGTGCCATCACCGAGCGGGAGGGACGGGAGACCCAGTACTTC.

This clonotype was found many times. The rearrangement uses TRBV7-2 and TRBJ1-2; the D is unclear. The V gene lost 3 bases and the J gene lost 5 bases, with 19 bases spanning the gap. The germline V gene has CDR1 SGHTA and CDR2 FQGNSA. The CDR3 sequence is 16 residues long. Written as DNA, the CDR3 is TGTGCCAGCAGCTTGGACGGACCGTCCCTCGCTTATGGCTACACCTTC. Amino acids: CASSLDGPSLAYGYTF.

CDR3 loop: CASSFPSGSGNEQFF. The CDR3 DNA reads as TGTGCCAGCAGCTTCCCCAGCGGGAGTGGGAATGAGCAGTTCTTC. The chain combines TRBV7-9 with TRBJ2-1; 8 bases map to TRBD2. This CDR3 is 15 amino acids long. From germline, CDR1 is SEHNR and CDR2 FQNEAQ (reference sequence). With 3 bases clipped from V and 7 bases from J, the junction kept 8 bases outside the gene matches.

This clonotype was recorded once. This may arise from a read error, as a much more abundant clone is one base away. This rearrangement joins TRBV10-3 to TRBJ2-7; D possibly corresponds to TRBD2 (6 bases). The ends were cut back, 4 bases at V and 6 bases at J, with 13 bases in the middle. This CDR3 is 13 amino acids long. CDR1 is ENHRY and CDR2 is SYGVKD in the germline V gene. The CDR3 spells CAISVLARAEQYF. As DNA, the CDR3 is TGTGCCATCAGTGTACTAGCACGAGCCGAGCAGTACTTC.

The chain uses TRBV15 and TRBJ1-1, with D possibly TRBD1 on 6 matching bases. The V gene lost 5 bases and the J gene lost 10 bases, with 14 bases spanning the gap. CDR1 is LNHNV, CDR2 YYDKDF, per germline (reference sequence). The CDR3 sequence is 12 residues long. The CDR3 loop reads CATSGGLKGAFF. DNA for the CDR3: TGTGCCACCAGCGGGGGCCTCAAGGGAGCTTTCTTT. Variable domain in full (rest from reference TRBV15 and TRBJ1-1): DAMVIQNPRYQVTQFGKPVTLSCSQTLNHNVMYWYQQKSSQAPKLLFHYYDKDFNNEADTPDNFQSRRPNTSFCFLDIRSPGLGDTAMYLCATSGGLKGAFFGQGTRLTVV.

The CDR3 spells CASSLTAGTGEEAFF. The CDR3 coding sequence is TGCGCCAGCAGCTTGACCGCCGGGACAGGGGAAGAGGCTTTCTTT. This chain uses TRBV5-1 with TRBJ1-1; 10 bases are shared with TRBD1. The CDR3 sequence is 15 residues long. Germline CDR1 and CDR2: SGHRS and YFSETQ. Trimming cost V 1 base and J 11 bases; bases outside gene matches: 11.

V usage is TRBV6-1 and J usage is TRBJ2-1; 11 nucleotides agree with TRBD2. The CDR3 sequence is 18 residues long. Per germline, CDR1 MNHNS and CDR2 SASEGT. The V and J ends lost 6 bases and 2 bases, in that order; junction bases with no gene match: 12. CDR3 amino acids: CASSQGLADLGPYNEQFF. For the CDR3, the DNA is TGTGCCAGCAGCCAGGGACTAGCGGACTTGGGCCCCTACAATGAGCAGTTCTTC.

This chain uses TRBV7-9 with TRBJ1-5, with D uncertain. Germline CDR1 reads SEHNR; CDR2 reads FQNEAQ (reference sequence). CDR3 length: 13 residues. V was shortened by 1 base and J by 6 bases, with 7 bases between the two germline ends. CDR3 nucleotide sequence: TGTGCCAGCAGCTTAGAAGGAAGTCAGCCCCAGCATTTT. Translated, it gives CASSLEGSQPQHF.

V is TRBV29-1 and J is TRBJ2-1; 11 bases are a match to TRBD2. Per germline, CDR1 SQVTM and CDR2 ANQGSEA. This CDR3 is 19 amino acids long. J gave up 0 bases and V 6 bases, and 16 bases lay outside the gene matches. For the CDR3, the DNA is TGCAGCGTCCAGAAGGAACCGGGACTAGCGGTGAGCTCCTACAATGAGCAGTTCTTC. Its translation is CSVQKEPGLAVSSYNEQFF.

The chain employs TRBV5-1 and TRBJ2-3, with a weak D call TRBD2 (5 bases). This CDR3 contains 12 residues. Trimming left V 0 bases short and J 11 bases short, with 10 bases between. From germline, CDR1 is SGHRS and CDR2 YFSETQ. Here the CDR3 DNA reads TGCGCCAGCAGCTTGGAAGGAGGTTTGCAGTATTTT. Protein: CASSLEGGLQYF. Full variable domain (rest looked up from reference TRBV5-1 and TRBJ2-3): KAGVTQTPRYLIKTRGQQVTLSCSPISGHRSVSWYQQTPGQGLQFLFEYFSETQRNKGNFPGRFSGRQFSNSRSEMNVSTLELGDSALYLCASSLEGGLQYFGPGTRLTVL.

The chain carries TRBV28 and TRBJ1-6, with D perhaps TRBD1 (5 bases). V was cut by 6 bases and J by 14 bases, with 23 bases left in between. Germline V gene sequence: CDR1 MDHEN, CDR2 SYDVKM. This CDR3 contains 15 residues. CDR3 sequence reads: CASSSPAGDLGTLHF. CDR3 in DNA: TGTGCCAGCAGCTCCCCCGCGGGGGACCTAGGAACCCTCCACTTT.

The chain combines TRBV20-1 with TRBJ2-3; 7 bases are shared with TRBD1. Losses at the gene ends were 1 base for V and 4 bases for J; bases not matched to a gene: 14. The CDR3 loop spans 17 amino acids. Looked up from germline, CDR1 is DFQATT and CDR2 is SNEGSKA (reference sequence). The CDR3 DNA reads TGCAGTGCTAGAGGACAGGGTGTACTTCGGTCCGCAGATACGCAGTATTTT. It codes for CSARGQGVLRSADTQYF.

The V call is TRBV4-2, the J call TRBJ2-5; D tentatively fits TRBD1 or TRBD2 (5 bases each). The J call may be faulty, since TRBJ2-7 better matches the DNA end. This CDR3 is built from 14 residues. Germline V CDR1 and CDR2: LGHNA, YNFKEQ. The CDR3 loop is CASSQPGTTNEQYF. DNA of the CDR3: TGTGCCAGCAGCCAGCCCGGGACCACAAACGAGCAGTACTTC.

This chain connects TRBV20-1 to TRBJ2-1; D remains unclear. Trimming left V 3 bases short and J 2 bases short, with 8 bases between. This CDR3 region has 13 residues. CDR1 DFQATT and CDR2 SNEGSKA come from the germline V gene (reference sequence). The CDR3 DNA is TGCAGTGCTAGCTTAGCCACCTACAATGAGCAGTTCTTC. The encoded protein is CSASLATYNEQFF.

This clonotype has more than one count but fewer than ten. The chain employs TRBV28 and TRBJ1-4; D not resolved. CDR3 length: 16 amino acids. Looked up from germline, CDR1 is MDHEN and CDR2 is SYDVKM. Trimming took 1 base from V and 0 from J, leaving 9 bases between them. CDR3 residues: CASSLYAQATNEKLFF. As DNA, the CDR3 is TGTGCCAGCAGTTTATATGCCCAAGCAACTAATGAAAAACTGTTTTTT.

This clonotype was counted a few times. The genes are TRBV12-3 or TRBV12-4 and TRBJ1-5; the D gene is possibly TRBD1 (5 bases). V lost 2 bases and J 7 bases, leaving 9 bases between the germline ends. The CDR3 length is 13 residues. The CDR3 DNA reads TGTGCCAGCAGTTTACAGGGAAGGCAGCCCCAGCATTTT. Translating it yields CASSLQGRQPQHF.

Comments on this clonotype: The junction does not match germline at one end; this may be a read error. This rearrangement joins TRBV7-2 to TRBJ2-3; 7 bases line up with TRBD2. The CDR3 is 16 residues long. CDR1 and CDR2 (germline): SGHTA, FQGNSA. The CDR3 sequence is CASSLALTTSTDTQYF. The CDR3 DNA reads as TGTGCCAGCAGCTTAGCTCTTACGACTAGCACAGATACACAGTATTTT.

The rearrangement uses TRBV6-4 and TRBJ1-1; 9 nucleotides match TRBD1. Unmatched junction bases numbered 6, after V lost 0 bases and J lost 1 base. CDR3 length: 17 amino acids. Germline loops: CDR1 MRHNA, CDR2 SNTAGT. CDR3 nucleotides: TGTGCCAGCAGTGACTCCGGGACAGGGCTTGGGAACACTGAAGCTTTCTTT. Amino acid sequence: CASSDSGTGLGNTEAFF.

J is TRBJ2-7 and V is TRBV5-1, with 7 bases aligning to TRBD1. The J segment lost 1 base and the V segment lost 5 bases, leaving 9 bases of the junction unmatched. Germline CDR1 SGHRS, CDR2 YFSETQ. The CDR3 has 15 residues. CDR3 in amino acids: CASRPTGERSYEQYF. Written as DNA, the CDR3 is TGCGCCAGCAGGCCCACAGGGGAAAGGTCCTACGAGCAGTACTTC.